The entry that follows covers one T cell receptor beta chain sequence. This sample is drawn from a study of T-cell reconstitution after alpha-beta-depleted transplantation in children. This CDR3 is 14 amino acids long. Germline CDR1 MNHEY, CDR2 SVGEGT. Trimming took off 6 bases at V and 4 bases at J, with 15 bases between the two ends. The authors prepared the TCRbeta library with unique molecular identifiers. Via MiXCR, TCRdb re-called the PCR reads, giving one row per CDR3 protein. The sample includes 450,000 to 500,000 distinct CDR3 sequences, about 12% of them seen just once. The TCR sequence derives from a human donor who donated a stem cell graft to a child with combined immunodeficiency. This chain connects TRBV6-2 or TRBV6-3 to TRBJ1-1; D not certain. Sequencing used PBMCs from the stem cell graft donor, obtained from the stem cell graft. The CDR3: CASRSAIFFTEAFF. The CDR3 nucleotides read TGTGCCAGCAGGTCAGCAATTTTTTTCACTGAAGCTTTCTTT.